This T cell receptor (beta chain) was sequenced for a study of cytotoxic CD8 clonotypes in ibrutinib-treated CLL. Across the whole study: Response sampling took place at median approximately eleven months of treatment, range 6 to 36.

Sequencing sought depths of 1 in 200,000 to 1 in 1 million T cells. Repertoires were generated with immunoSEQ multiplex PCR, while TCRdb's copy carries only in-frame clones and drops some. Of approximately 92,000 clones in the sample, approximately 80% were seen once. With 0 bases clipped from V and 2 bases from J, the junction kept 5 bases outside the gene matches. Germline CDR1 MNHEY, CDR2 SMNVEV (reference sequence). The CDR3 runs to 18 residues. This chain connects TRBV27 to TRBJ2-6; 9 bases agree with TRBD1. The sequence derives from a human donor with chronic lymphocytic leukemia. Sample: PBMCs, taken after 24 months of ibrutinib treatment. The CDR3 here is CASSLSRQGETGANVLTF. The CDR3, as DNA: TGTGCCAGCAGTTTATCAAGACAGGGGGAGACTGGGGCCAACGTCCTGACTTTC.